The 13 T cell receptor beta chains presented below share a single source sample, sequenced in a study of vaccination and CD4 T cells after COVID-19. Specified treatment: roughly 11-day PBMC culture with coronavirus spike peptide pools or control peptides (ViraFEST assay). Sequencing of DNA taken from cultured CD4+ T cells relied on the Oncomine TCR Beta short-read assay. TCRdb used MiXCR to reprocess the PCR reads, holding one entry per CDR3 protein. This sample has more than 13,000 distinct CDR3 sequences, with about 48% found just once. What these receptors recognize is not known. The sample was CD4+ T cells from blood, cultured in vitro, taken before SARS-CoV-2 vaccination. The receptors derive from a human donor who had recovered from COVID-19.

The chain links TRBV7-2 to TRBJ2-3, with 9 positions matching TRBD1. In germline, CDR1 is SGHTA, CDR2 FQGNSA. The J segment lost 3 bases and the V segment lost 1 base, leaving 8 bases of the junction unmatched. CDR3 length: 17 amino acids. The CDR3 loop is CASSLGGTGSYTDTQYF. CDR3 nucleotides: TGTGCCAGCAGCTTAGGTGGGACAGGGAGTTATACAGATACGCAGTATTTT.

This clonotype was found a few times. The genes are TRBV27 and TRBJ1-2, with TRBD1 matching over 10 bases. Germline trimming cut 5 bases from V and 2 bases from J; bases unmatched to any gene: 8. Germline V lookup: CDR1 MNHEY, CDR2 SMNVEV (reference sequence). There are 16 residues in the CDR3. CDR3 bases: TGTGCCAGCAGTGGGGGCCCGGGACAGGGGAACTATGGCTACACCTTC. Amino acid sequence: CASSGGPGQGNYGYTF.

This clonotype has more than one count but fewer than ten. V gene TRBV20-1 combines with J gene TRBJ1-1; D may be TRBD1 (5 bases). With 4 bases removed from V and 1 base from J, the gap between germline ends came to 10 bases. Germline V lookup: CDR1 DFQATT, CDR2 SNEGSKA (reference sequence). The CDR3 spans 13 residues. CDR3 region: CSATRGSNTEAFF. As DNA, the CDR3 is TGCAGTGCTACTAGGGGATCGAACACTGAAGCTTTCTTT.

The chain carries TRBV10-2 and TRBJ2-1; TRBD1 matches at 7 bases. V was clipped by 0 bases and J by 10 bases; unmatched bases: 6. There are 14 residues in the CDR3. Germline V lookup: CDR1 WSHSY, CDR2 SAAADI. CDR3 amino acids: CASSESTGIREQFF. CDR3 DNA sequence: TGCGCCAGCAGTGAGTCGACAGGGATCAGGGAGCAGTTCTTC.

V gene TRBV12-3 or TRBV12-4 combines with J gene TRBJ1-5; 7 nucleotides align to TRBD1. The V segment lost 6 bases and the J segment 4 bases; nucleotides outside the gene matches: 3. This CDR3 has 13 amino acids. In DNA, the CDR3 is TGTGCCAGCAGAGGGACAGTAAATCAGCCCCAGCATTTT. Translation: CASRGTVNQPQHF.

This chain connects TRBV4-2 to TRBJ2-7; 8 bases fit TRBD1. Unmatched junction bases numbered 8, after V lost 0 bases and J lost 7 bases. CDR1 LGHNA and CDR2 YNFKEQ come from the germline V gene. CDR3 length: 15 residues. The CDR3 DNA reads TGTGCCAGCAGCCAAGATTGGCAGGGGGCCTGGGAGCAGTACTTC. This gives the protein CASSQDWQGAWEQYF.

This clonotype turned up a few times. The gene calls are TRBV20-1 and TRBJ1-5, with TRBD1 as a possible D gene (6 bases). Germline V gene lookup returns CDR1 DFQATT and CDR2 SNEGSKA (reference sequence). The length of the CDR3 is 15 residues. The germline V and J ends were trimmed by 5 bases and 6 bases, with 20 bases remaining between them. The DNA for the CDR3 is TGCAGTGCTTCCAAAGGGGCAGGGGTCGGTCAGCCCCAGCATTTT. Its protein is CSASKGAGVGQPQHF.

There are a few counts of this clonotype. V and J are TRBV6-5 and TRBJ1-1; D gene uncertain. The CDR3 totals 12 residues. Trimming removed 1 base at V and 7 bases at J, with 7 bases between. Germline V gives CDR1 MNHEY, CDR2 SVGAGI. The CDR3 sequence is CASSYLEVEAFF. CDR3 DNA: TGTGCCAGCAGTTACTTGGAAGTTGAAGCTTTCTTT.

This sequence joins TRBV12-3 or TRBV12-4 and TRBJ2-5; TRBD1 matches at 7 bases. The CDR3 length is 13 residues. V was pared by 3 bases and J by 5 bases, with 3 bases of the junction left unmatched. DNA of the CDR3: TGTGCCAGCAGTTTTAGGGGGCGGGAGACCCAGTACTTC. Residues: CASSFRGRETQYF.

This clonotype occurred once. The chain joins TRBV9 to TRBJ1-1; 8 positions match TRBD1. The ends lost 3 bases at V and 5 bases at J; junction bases unmatched: 9. This CDR3 is built from 15 residues. Germline CDR1 is SGDLS and CDR2 is YYNGEE. The chain's CDR3 is CASSAGSGGWTEAFF. The CDR3 DNA sequence: TGTGCCAGCAGCGCGGGCTCAGGGGGCTGGACTGAAGCTTTCTTT.

The gene calls are TRBV2 and TRBJ2-7; no clear D. The CDR3 is 12 residues long. V lost 5 bases and J lost 3, with 8 bases in between. Germline-derived CDR1 and CDR2 are SNHLY and FYNNEI. The chain's CDR3 is CASSYPSYEQYF. The CDR3 nucleotides read TGTGCCAGCAGTTACCCCAGCTACGAGCAGTACTTC.

Turning to this clonotype: Sequence at one end of the junction differs from germline and may be a read error. J is TRBJ2-3 and V is TRBV28; TRBD2 matches 8 bases. Germline-derived CDR1 and CDR2 are MDHEN and SYDVKM. The CDR3 is 14 residues long. This CDR3 is CANSSPGGSDTQYF. The CDR3 bases are TGTGCCAACAGTTCCCCGGGGGGGTCCGATACGCAGTATTTT.

A few counts support this clonotype. The V and J genes are TRBV20-1 and TRBJ2-7; TRBD2 matches 11 bases. CDR3 length: 15 amino acids. The junction had 10 bases not matched to a gene; V was cut back by 2 bases and J by 7 bases. Germline V CDR1 and CDR2: DFQATT, SNEGSKA (reference sequence). CDR3 nucleotide sequence: TGCAGTGCTAGACTAAATAGCGGGGGGGCGGATGAGCAGTACTTC. It specifies CSARLNSGGADEQYF.